The 24 T cell receptor beta chains in this list originate from one sample, sequenced in a study of blood T cell repertoires in COVID-19. The table came from immunoSEQ multiplex PCR; TCRdb's copy has only in-frame clones and leaves some out. In the table there are over 150,000 clones, 65% to 90% of which are singletons. Sequencing was performed on peripheral blood. These receptors were obtained from a human donor in a cohort sampled during active COVID-19.

The CDR3 sequence: CASKSGSSGSFLFF. The CDR3 region has the DNA TGTGCCAGTAAGAGCGGAAGTAGCGGGAGTTTCTTGTTCTTC. The chain couples TRBV19 to TRBJ2-1, with 9 bases identical to TRBD2. The CDR3 is made up of 14 amino acids. Germline assignment: CDR1 LNHDA and CDR2 SQIVND (reference sequence). V dropped 7 bases and J dropped 15; count of bases not matched to a gene: 16.

About this clone: The same CDR3 arises from other DNA sequences in this sample as well. The CDR3 loop is CASSTGTDTQYF. In DNA form, the CDR3 reads TGTGCCAGTAGTACAGGGACAGATACGCAGTATTTT. This rearrangement joins TRBV19 to TRBJ2-3; D is possibly TRBD1 (5 bases). From germline, CDR1 is LNHDA and CDR2 SQIVND (reference sequence). The CDR3 covers 12 residues. Between the trimmed V and J ends, which lost 4 bases and 3 bases, there was a span of 5 bases.

The genes are TRBV4-1 and TRBJ2-5; TRBD2 aligns across 10 bases. This CDR3 comprises 16 residues. The germline V gene has CDR1 MGHRA and CDR2 YSYEKL. Trimming cost V 3 bases and J 4 bases; bases outside gene matches: 8. The CDR3 protein is CASSHQSSGRGETQYF. The CDR3 bases are TGCGCCAGCAGCCACCAGTCCAGCGGGAGGGGAGAGACCCAGTACTTC.

The chain uses TRBV7-9 and TRBJ2-6, with D possibly TRBD2 on 5 matching bases. The ends were cut back, 8 bases at V and 0 bases at J, with 11 bases in the middle. The CDR3 consists of 15 residues. Germline V lookup: CDR1 SEHNR, CDR2 FQNEAQ (reference sequence). CDR3 sequence reads: CASGLTSSGANVLTF. The CDR3 DNA is TGTGCCAGCGGACTGACAAGCTCTGGGGCCAACGTCCTGACTTTC.

The rearrangement links TRBV25-1 to TRBJ1-4; D ambiguous. Germline CDR1 MGHDK, CDR2 SYGVNS. Trimming left V 5 bases short and J 0 bases short, with 4 bases between. This CDR3 contains 13 residues. CDR3 in amino acids: CASSTATNEKLFF. For the CDR3, the DNA is TGTGCCAGCAGTACAGCAACTAATGAAAAACTGTTTTTT. The whole variable domain, filled in from reference TRBV25-1 and TRBJ1-4, reads EADIYQTPRYLVIGTGKKITLECSQTMGHDKMYWYQQDPGMELHLIHYSYGVNSTEKGDLSSESTVSRIRTEHFPLTLESARPSHTSQYLCASSTATNEKLFFGSGTQLSVL.

The chain carries TRBV18 and TRBJ1-2; D is perhaps TRBD1 (6 bases). V lost 6 bases and J lost 6, with 17 bases in between. This CDR3 spans 14 amino acids. Germline CDR1 reads KGHSH; CDR2 reads LQKENI. Here the CDR3 reads CASSQDRKAHGYTF. The CDR3 region has the DNA TGTGCCAGCTCCCAAGACAGGAAGGCCCATGGCTACACCTTC.

This chain links TRBV9 with TRBJ1-4; 11 positions match TRBD1. Per germline, CDR1 SGDLS and CDR2 YYNGEE. The CDR3 has 15 amino acids. With V trimmed by 3 bases and J by 8 bases, 6 bases remained unmatched. Written as DNA, the CDR3 is TGTGCCAGCAGCGGCGGGACAGGGGGAGGGGAAAAACTGTTTTTT. It yields the protein CASSGGTGGGEKLFF.

The gene calls are TRBV2 and TRBJ1-1, with 7 bases that match TRBD1. This CDR3 region has 14 residues. V lost 5 bases and J lost 4; bases outside the gene matches: 7. From germline, CDR1 is SNHLY and CDR2 FYNNEI. The CDR3 nucleotides read TGTGCCAGCAGTCTGAACAGGGGAGTCACTGAAGCTTTCTTT. Its translation: CASSLNRGVTEAFF.

This chain uses TRBV5-5 with TRBJ1-3, with a possible D match to TRBD1 (5 bases). The germline V gene encodes CDR1 SGHKS and CDR2 YYEKEE (reference sequence). CDR3 length: 14 residues. The ends were cut back, 7 bases at V and 4 bases at J, with 15 bases in the middle. Here the CDR3 DNA reads TGTGCCAGCTCCAGGGCCCTTCCGGGAAACACCATATATTTT. The encoded protein is CASSRALPGNTIYF.

This clone appeared once. In the same sample, other DNA sequences code for this CDR3. The V gene is TRBV5-1, the J gene TRBJ1-3; D uncertain. Trimming cost V 0 bases and J 0 bases, with 4 bases left between them. The germline V gene encodes CDR1 SGHRS and CDR2 YFSETQ. The CDR3 runs 14 residues. The CDR3 nucleotides read TGCGCCAGCAGCTTGGATAGCTCTGGAAACACCATATATTTT. Translation: CASSLDSSGNTIYF.

V and J are TRBV15 and TRBJ1-2; TRBD1 matches at 12 bases. Germline CDR1 and CDR2: LNHNV and YYDKDF (reference sequence). J gave up 8 bases and V 5 bases, and 15 bases lay outside the gene matches. CDR3 length: 17 residues. The CDR3: CATSRGQGARGGSGYTF. CDR3 in DNA: TGTGCCACCAGCCGGGGACAGGGGGCGCGTGGTGGTTCGGGCTACACCTTC. The full variable domain, its missing parts supplied by reference TRBV15 and TRBJ1-2, is DAMVIQNPRYQVTQFGKPVTLSCSQTLNHNVMYWYQQKSSQAPKLLFHYYDKDFNNEADTPDNFQSRRPNTSFCFLDIRSPGLGDTAMYLCATSRGQGARGGSGYTFGSGTRLTVV.

The V call is TRBV10-2, the J call TRBJ2-7; D remains unclear. The length of the CDR3 is 13 residues. The V end was cut by 5 bases, the J end by 2 bases, with 10 bases between. Looked up from germline, CDR1 is WSHSY and CDR2 is SAAADI. The CDR3 nucleotides read TGCGCCAGCAGTAGGCAGGAAGCCTACGAGCAGTACTTC. Encoded protein: CASSRQEAYEQYF.

The rearrangement joins TRBV7-2 to TRBJ2-1, with 11 bases matching TRBD2. Germline-derived CDR1 and CDR2 are SGHTA and FQGNSA. The CDR3 has 16 residues. J lost 3 bases, V lost 5 bases, and 6 bases had no gene match. The CDR3 DNA reads as TGTGCCAGCAGCCCTGCCGGGACTAGCGGCTACAATGAGCAGTTCTTC. Amino acid sequence: CASSPAGTSGYNEQFF.

The genes are TRBV28 and TRBJ2-1; 12 nucleotides line up with TRBD2. Per the germline V gene, CDR1 is MDHEN and CDR2 is SYDVKM. The CDR3 consists of 15 residues. V lost 8 bases, J lost 9 bases, and 11 bases stayed unmatched. The CDR3 bases are TGTGCCAGCCGTCTTCTAGCGGGAGGGCAGGGTGAGCAGTTCTTC. Its translation: CASRLLAGGQGEQFF.

Only a few counts were recorded for this clone. The chain is built from TRBV4-1 and TRBJ1-2, with D tentatively TRBD1 (6 bases). The germline V gene has CDR1 MGHRA and CDR2 YSYEKL. V dropped 0 bases and J dropped 7 bases, with 9 bases sitting between them. This CDR3 contains 13 residues. CDR3 protein: CASSQDHRAGYTF. CDR3 nucleotides: TGCGCCAGCAGCCAAGATCACAGGGCTGGCTACACCTTC.

DNA of the CDR3: TGTGCCATCAGTGTTGGGACTAGCGGGAGGACCCCTTTCTACGAGCAGTACTTC. Translated: CAISVGTSGRTPFYEQYF. V gene TRBV10-3 combines with J gene TRBJ2-7, with 15 positions matching TRBD2. The CDR3 length is 18 residues. Germline CDR1 and CDR2: ENHRY and SYGVKD. The V gene end was trimmed by 4 bases and the J gene end by 3 bases; junction bases not matched to a gene: 10.

In its sample, this clone was seen a few times. The chain carries TRBV2 and TRBJ2-7; 8 bases line up with TRBD2. CDR1 SNHLY and CDR2 FYNNEI come from the germline V gene. V gave up 1 base and J gave up 3 bases; unmatched junction bases: 5. This CDR3 is 15 amino acids long. The CDR3 sequence: CASSEESLAGYEQYF. In nucleotides, the CDR3 is TGTGCCAGCAGTGAAGAAAGTCTAGCGGGCTACGAGCAGTACTTC.

Points on this clone: Other DNA sequences in this sample translate to the same CDR3. The chain couples TRBV7-2 to TRBJ1-2; 7 nucleotides agree with TRBD1. Per germline, CDR1 SGHTA and CDR2 FQGNSA. Trimming cost V 3 bases and J 4 bases; bases outside gene matches: 2. CDR3 length equals 13 residues. The CDR3 DNA sequence: TGTGCCAGCAGCTTGGACAGGATCTATGGCTACACCTTC. It specifies CASSLDRIYGYTF.

This clone came up once. J is TRBJ2-3 and V is TRBV5-1, with a weak D call TRBD1 (6 bases). The CDR3 contains 16 residues. V was cut by 4 bases and J by 2 bases, with 17 bases left in between. Germline assignment: CDR1 SGHRS and CDR2 YFSETQ. In DNA, the CDR3 is TGCGCCAGCAGCCCGCTCCGGGACACATTCACAGATACGCAGTATTTT. This translates into CASSPLRDTFTDTQYF.

In its sample, this clone was seen once. V is TRBV2 and J is TRBJ2-7; D may be TRBD2 (5 bases). CDR3 length: 16 residues. Trimming stripped 0 bases from V and 1 base from J, with 13 bases between. Germline assignment: CDR1 SNHLY and CDR2 FYNNEI. The CDR3 nucleotides read TGTGCCAGCAGTGAAGCTGGAATGGACTGGTCCTACGAGCAGTACTTC. This gives the protein CASSEAGMDWSYEQYF.

This clone was detected only once. This chain links TRBV24-1 with TRBJ2-2, with 12 bases lining up with TRBD2. Germline lookup yields CDR1 KGHDR and CDR2 SFDVKD. Unmatched junction bases numbered 11, after V lost 4 bases and J lost 6 bases. This CDR3 has 18 amino acids. The CDR3 loop reads CATSDPFGLAGGPGELFF. The CDR3 bases are TGTGCCACCAGTGACCCCTTTGGGCTAGCGGGAGGGCCCGGGGAGCTGTTTTTT.

The genes are TRBV27 and TRBJ1-4, with 10 bases lining up with TRBD1. Germline V gene data show CDR1 as MNHEY and CDR2 as SMNVEV (reference sequence). This CDR3 is 16 amino acids long. V dropped 2 bases and J dropped 8; count of bases not matched to a gene: 8. This chain's CDR3 is CASSLATGQGREKLFF. The CDR3 region has the DNA TGTGCCAGCAGTTTAGCTACGGGACAGGGGCGGGAAAAACTGTTTTTT.

J is TRBJ2-2 and V is TRBV29-1; D remains ambiguous. The CDR3 has 14 amino acids. The V end was cut by 4 bases, the J end by 6 bases, with 15 bases between. The germline gives CDR1 SQVTM, CDR2 ANQGSEA. CDR3 nucleotide sequence: TGCAGCGTTGGTCTCTCCCTAGACGCCGGGGAGCTGTTTTTT. Translating gives CSVGLSLDAGELFF.

The CDR3 sequence: CASSFLSGQINIQYF. The CDR3 DNA reads as TGCGCCAGCAGCTTCTTATCGGGACAGATAAACATTCAGTACTTC. The gene calls are TRBV5-1 and TRBJ2-4, with 7 nucleotides matching TRBD1. Per the germline V gene, CDR1 is SGHRS and CDR2 is YFSETQ. Losses at the gene ends were 2 bases for V and 6 bases for J; bases not matched to a gene: 8. The CDR3 is 15 residues long.